A selection of T cell receptor beta chains follows, all from one sample in a study of blood T cell repertoires in COVID-19. Data came from immunoSEQ multiplex PCR; TCRdb stores just in-frame clones and leaves some out. This table holds about 69,000 clones, around 88% found once. Sequencing input: peripheral blood. The receptors come from a middle-aged man with COVID-19, enrolled during active disease. CDR3s include the opening cysteine and the closing phenylalanine or tryptophan. Fields, in order: D gene, V gene, J gene, clone size, CDR3 DNA, CDR3 protein. The D gene is left open where the match is weak. The size of a clone is reported for some rows only, either as once, few or many, or as a class for expanded clones.

>TRBD1|TRBV5-1|TRBJ2-5|.
TGCGCCAGCAGCTTGGGACAGGGGGCAATGGAGACCCAGTACTTC
CASSLGQGAMETQYF
>TRBD1|TRBV5-1|TRBJ1-1|once
TGCGCCAGCAGCTCATTACCGGGACAGCTGAACACTGAAGCTTTCTTT
CASSSLPGQLNTEAFF
>TRBD2|TRBV30|TRBJ2-5|.
TGTGCCTGGAGTAGCGGGGGGGCTTGGGAGACCCAGTACTTC
CAWSSGGAWETQYF
>.|TRBV28|TRBJ1-2|.
TGTGCCAGCAGTTTAACGACGGGGACAATGGGTGGCTACACCTTC
CASSLTTGTMGGYTF
>.|TRBV6-1|TRBJ2-7|few
TGTGCCAGCAGTGAATTGGATCCACAGGTACTCTACTACGAGCAGTACTTC
CASSELDPQVLYYEQYF
>.|TRBV5-1|TRBJ1-1|.
TGCGCCAGCAGCTTGAGCCCAGGGTTAGGGATGAACACTGAAGCTTTCTTT
CASSLSPGLGMNTEAFF
>.|TRBV27|TRBJ1-5|.
TGTGCCAGCAGTTTGGAGGGATACCAGCCCCAGCATTTT
CASSLEGYQPQHF
>TRBD1|TRBV2|TRBJ1-5|.
TGTGCCAGCAGTCTGCAGGACAGGGGGTTGCAGCCCCAGCATTTT
CASSLQDRGLQPQHF
>.|TRBV19|TRBJ2-3|.
TGTGCCAGTAGTACCTCGGGGGGCCGGGGAGATACGCAGTATTTT
CASSTSGGRGDTQYF
>TRBD2|TRBV11-2|TRBJ2-5|.
TGTGCCAGCAGCTTTCTAGCGGGGGCCCCGTTGCAAGAGACCCAGTACTTC
CASSFLAGAPLQETQYF
>.|TRBV28|TRBJ1-4|.
TGTGCCAGCACGGCGGGGGGAAGAAATGAAAAACTGTTTTTT
CASTAGGRNEKLFF
>.|TRBV11-3|TRBJ1-1|.
TGTGCCAGCAGCTTAGCGGGTATGAACACTGAAGCTTTCTTT
CASSLAGMNTEAFF
>.|TRBV19|TRBJ1-4|.
TGTGCCAGTAGGGACGGCCAGGTTGGGAGAGAAAAACTGTTTTTT
CASRDGQVGREKLFF
>TRBD2|TRBV18|TRBJ2-1|.
TGTGCCAGCTCCCGGAGCGGGGGGCAATACAATGAGCAGTTCTTC
CASSRSGGQYNEQFF
>TRBD1|TRBV5-1|TRBJ1-6|once
TGCGCCAGCAGCTTGGCCCAGGGGGGTTCACCCCTCCACTTT
CASSLAQGGSPLHF
>TRBD1|TRBV5-6|TRBJ2-2|once
TGTGCCAGCAGGTCAGGGGGTTCGAACACCGGGGAGCTGTTTTTT
CASRSGGSNTGELFF
>TRBD1|TRBV3-1/TRBV3-2|TRBJ2-1|.
TGTGCCAGCAGCCAAGTTCCTACAGGGGGCTCCTACAATGAGCAGTTCTTC
CASSQVPTGGSYNEQFF
>.|TRBV29-1|TRBJ2-1|.
TGCAGCGCCGCCCGGGGGTACAATGAGCAGTTCTTC
CSAARGYNEQFF
>TRBD1|TRBV3-1/TRBV3-2|TRBJ1-1|.
TGTGCCAGCAGCCTTACAGGGGTCGGGACTGAAGCTTTCTTT
CASSLTGVGTEAFF
>TRBD1|TRBV19|TRBJ2-5|.
TGTGCCAGTATGGGGTTACAGGGGAGCGAGACCCAGTACTTC
CASMGLQGSETQYF
>.|TRBV28|TRBJ2-3|.
TGTGCCAGCACAATGGGGGCGAGCACAGATACGCAGTATTTT
CASTMGASTDTQYF
>TRBD1|TRBV10-3|TRBJ1-1|.
TGTGCCATCAGTGAGAAGGACAGGGGTAGCACTGAAGCTTTCTTT
CAISEKDRGSTEAFF
>TRBD2|TRBV3-1/TRBV3-2|TRBJ2-3|.
TGTGCCAGCAGCCAAGATAGTGCGGGGGAGGATACGCAGTATTTT
CASSQDSAGEDTQYF
>TRBD2|TRBV7-9|TRBJ2-7|.
TGTGCCAGCAGCTTAGGGCTAGCGGGGGGATCACCCTACGAGCAGTACTTC
CASSLGLAGGSPYEQYF
>TRBD1|TRBV6-5|TRBJ2-7|.
TGTGCCAGCAACTCGAGGGGGCGAGGGGGCCACGAGCAGTACTTC
CASNSRGRGGHEQYF
>TRBD1|TRBV30|TRBJ1-4|.
TGTGCCTGGGGGACAGGGCCAAATGAAAAACTGTTTTTT
CAWGTGPNEKLFF
>TRBD1|TRBV28|TRBJ1-2|.
TGTGCCAGCAGTACCCAAGGGACAGGGGGCGAAGGCTACACCTTC
CASSTQGTGGEGYTF
>TRBD2|TRBV2|TRBJ2-3|.
TGTGCCAGCAGGACTAGCGGGGATGGCTCCAAGTATTTT
CASRTSGDGSKYF